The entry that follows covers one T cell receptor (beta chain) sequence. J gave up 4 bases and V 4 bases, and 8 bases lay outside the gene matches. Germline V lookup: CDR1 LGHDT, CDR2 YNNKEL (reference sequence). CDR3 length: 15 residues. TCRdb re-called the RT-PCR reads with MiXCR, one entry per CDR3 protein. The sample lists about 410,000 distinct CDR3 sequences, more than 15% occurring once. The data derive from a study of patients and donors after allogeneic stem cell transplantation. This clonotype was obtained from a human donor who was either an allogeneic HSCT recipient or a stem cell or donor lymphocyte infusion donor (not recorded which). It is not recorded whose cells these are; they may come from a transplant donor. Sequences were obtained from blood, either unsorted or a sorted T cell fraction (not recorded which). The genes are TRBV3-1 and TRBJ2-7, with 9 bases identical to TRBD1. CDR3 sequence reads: CASSPPGQGKYEQYF. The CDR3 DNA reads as TGTGCCAGCAGCCCTCCGGGACAGGGAAAATACGAGCAGTACTTC.